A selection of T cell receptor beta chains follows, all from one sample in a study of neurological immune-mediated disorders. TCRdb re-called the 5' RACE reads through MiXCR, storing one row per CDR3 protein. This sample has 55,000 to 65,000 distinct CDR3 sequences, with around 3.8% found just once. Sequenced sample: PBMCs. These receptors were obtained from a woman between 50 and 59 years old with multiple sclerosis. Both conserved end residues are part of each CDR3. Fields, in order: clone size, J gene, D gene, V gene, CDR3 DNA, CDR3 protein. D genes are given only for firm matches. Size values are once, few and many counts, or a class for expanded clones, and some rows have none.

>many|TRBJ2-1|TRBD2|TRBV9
TGTGCCAGCAGCCCCGGGTCTAGCGGGGCCTACAATGAGCAGTTCTTC
CASSPGSSGAYNEQFF
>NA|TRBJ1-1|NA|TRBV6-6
TGTGCCAGCAGTTACTTTGGGGAGAACACTGAAGCTTTCTTT
CASSYFGENTEAFF
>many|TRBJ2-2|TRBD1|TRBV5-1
TGCGCCAGCAGCGCCTCAGGGGGTCCCGGGGAGCTGTTTTTT
CASSASGGPGELFF
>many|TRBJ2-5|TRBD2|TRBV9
TGTGCCAGCAGCCCTAGCGGGAGAGAAGAGACCCAGTACTTC
CASSPSGREETQYF
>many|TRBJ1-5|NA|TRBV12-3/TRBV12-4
TGTGCCAGCAGTTTGGATGGGGGATGGCCCCAGCATTTT
CASSLDGGWPQHF
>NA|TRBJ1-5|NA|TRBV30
TGTGCCTGGAGTGGAAGGGGAAGCAATCAGCCCCAGAATTTT
CAWSGRGSNQPQNF
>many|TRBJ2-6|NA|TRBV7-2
TGTGCCAGCAGCTCCAGAGGCTCTGGGGCCAACGTCCTGACTTTC
CASSSRGSGANVLTF
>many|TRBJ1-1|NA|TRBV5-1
TGCGCCAGCAGCTTCGCCGGACAGTTGAACACTGAAGCTTTCTTT
CASSFAGQLNTEAFF
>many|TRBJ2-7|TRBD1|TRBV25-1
TGTGCCAGCAGTGAGGCAGGGGGCTACGAGCAGTACTTC
CASSEAGGYEQYF
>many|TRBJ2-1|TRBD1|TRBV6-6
TGTGCCAGCAGTTACCCGCTACCGGGACAGACCTACAATGAGCAGTTCTTC
CASSYPLPGQTYNEQFF
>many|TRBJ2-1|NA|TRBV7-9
TGTGCCAGCAGGATACGGCACGGGCCCGGGGCCCTCTACCCTGAGCAGTTCTTC
CASRIRHGPGALYPEQFF
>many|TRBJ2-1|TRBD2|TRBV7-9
TGTGCCAGCAGCATAGGTAGCGGGAGCGCTGAGCAGTTCTTC
CASSIGSGSAEQFF
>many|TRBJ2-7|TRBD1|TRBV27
TGTGCCAGCAGTCCTTCGACAGGGTTTGTGCAGTACTTC
CASSPSTGFVQYF
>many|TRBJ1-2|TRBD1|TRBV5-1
TGCGCCAGCAGTTCCGGGACAGGGGACGGCTACACCTTC
CASSSGTGDGYTF
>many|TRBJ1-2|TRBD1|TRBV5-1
TGCGCCAGCAGCTTGACGCCAGGGGGAGATTATGGCTACACCTTC
CASSLTPGGDYGYTF
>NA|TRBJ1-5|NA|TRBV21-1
TGTGCCAGCAGCCCAAGGGACAGTTATCAGCCCCAGAATTTT
CASSPRDSYQPQNF
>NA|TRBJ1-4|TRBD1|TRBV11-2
TGTGCCAGCAGCTTAGGGACAGGCCGGGAAAAACTGTTTTTT
CASSLGTGREKLFF
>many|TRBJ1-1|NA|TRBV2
TGTGCCGGAAGGAATACAGGGCTAAACACTGAAGCTTTCTTT
CAGRNTGLNTEAFF
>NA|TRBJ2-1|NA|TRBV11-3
TGTGCCAGCAGCTTATCCCTACCCGCTTCCCAGTTCTTC
CASSLSLPASQFF
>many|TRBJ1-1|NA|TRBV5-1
TGCGCCAGCAGCTTGGAAATCGGGACTTCGGGTGCTGAAGCTTTCTTT
CASSLEIGTSGAEAFF
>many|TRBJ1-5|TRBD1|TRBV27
TGTGCCAGCAGCCCAGGGGGTTATAGCAATCAGCCCCAGCATTTT
CASSPGGYSNQPQHF
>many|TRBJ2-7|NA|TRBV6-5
TGTGCCAGCAGTTACAGACACGAGCAGTACTTC
CASSYRHEQYF
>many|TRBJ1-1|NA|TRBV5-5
TGTGCCAGCAGCCCCGGGGGTCGTAGGACTGAAGCTTTCTTT
CASSPGGRRTEAFF
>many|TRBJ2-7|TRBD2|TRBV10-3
TGTGCCATCAGGCCCCCGAGCGGGAGCTACGAGCAGTACTTC
CAIRPPSGSYEQYF
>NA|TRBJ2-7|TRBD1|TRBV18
TGTGCCAGCTCACCTGCGGGACAGGGGTACTACGAGCAGTACTTC
CASSPAGQGYYEQYF
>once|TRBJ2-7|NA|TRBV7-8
TGTGCCAGCAGCTTACAAGACTCCCGCTATGAGCAGTACTTC
CASSLQDSRYEQYF
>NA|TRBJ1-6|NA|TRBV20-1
TGCAGTGCTAGAGAGGGACTCAAAGATTCACCCCTCAACTTT
CSAREGLKDSPLNF
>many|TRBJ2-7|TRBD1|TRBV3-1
TGTGCCAGCAGCCAAGATACAACCGGACAGGGGACCTACGAGCAGTACTTC
CASSQDTTGQGTYEQYF
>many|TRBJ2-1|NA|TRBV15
TGTGCCACCACCTCGGGCTCCAATGAGCAGTTCTTC
CATTSGSNEQFF
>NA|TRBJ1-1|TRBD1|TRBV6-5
TGTGCCAGCAGAAGACAGGGTGAAGCTTTCTTT
CASRRQGEAFF
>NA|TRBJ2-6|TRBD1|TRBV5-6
TGTGCCAGCAGCTTCCTCGGGACAGGCCTCTCTGGGGCCAACGTCCTGACTTTC
CASSFLGTGLSGANVLTF
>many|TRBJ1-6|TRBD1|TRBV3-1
TGTGCCAGCAGCGACAGGGGGAATTCACCCCTCAACTTT
CASSDRGNSPLNF